The T cell receptor (beta chain) described here comes from a study of CD8+ T cells in alopecia areata. PBMCs yielded sorted CD4+ and CD8+ T cells. cDNA prepared by RNA extraction and subsequent reverse transcription served as the template for sequencing. The protocol was immunoSEQ multiplex PCR, while the TCRdb copy is restricted to in-frame clones and leaves out a portion. The table has about 200,000 clones, more than 50% seen once. V dropped 1 base and J dropped 2; count of bases not matched to a gene: 4. The CDR3 contains 15 residues. Germline-derived CDR1 and CDR2 are MGHRA and YSYEKL. The sequenced material came from CD8+ T cells sorted from blood. The rearrangement links TRBV4-1 to TRBJ2-5; 7 nucleotides agree with TRBD2. The source of this sequence is a human donor in good health. The CDR3 loop is CASSQVAGGQETQYF. CDR3 bases: TGCGCCAGCAGCCAAGTAGCCGGGGGGCAAGAGACCCAGTACTTC.